These 6 T cell receptor beta chains came from one sample sequenced in a study of cytomegalovirus exposure and HLA in healthy donors. Both 60 Vbeta primers and 13 Jbeta primers went into the PCR. Clones were read by immunoSEQ multiplex PCR, and TCRdb kept only the in-frame ones, dropping some. The table includes around 67,000 clones, approximately 58% detected once. The specimen was PBMCs. The receptors originated from a woman between 50 and 59 years old in good health and CMV-seronegative.

This rearrangement joins TRBV7-3 to TRBJ2-5, with 9 bases identical to TRBD2. TRBJ2-7 explains the end of the DNA better; the J call may be wrong. The CDR3 totals 15 residues. The germline CDR1 and CDR2 sequences are SGHTA and FQGTGA. Here the CDR3 DNA reads TGTGCCAGCAGCGCAGGACTAGCGCAAACCTACGAGCAGTACTTC. This sequence encodes CASSAGLAQTYEQYF.

This chain links TRBV30 with TRBJ2-5, with D possibly being TRBD2 (6 bases). This CDR3 has 14 amino acids. Germline V gene sequence: CDR1 GTSNPN, CDR2 SVGIG (reference sequence). With 7 bases removed from V and 4 bases from J, the gap between germline ends came to 19 bases. The CDR3 loop is CASKGTEGGETQYF. In DNA, the CDR3 is TGTGCCTCTAAGGGGACTGAAGGTGGAGAGACCCAGTACTTC.

This clone was found a few times. The chain joins TRBV11-2 to TRBJ1-1, with TRBD1 matching 7 bases. This CDR3 region has 14 residues. Per the germline V gene, CDR1 is SGHAT and CDR2 is FQNNGV. The V segment lost 3 bases and the J segment 8 bases; nucleotides outside the gene matches: 9. CDR3 nucleotides: TGTGCCAGCAGCTTCGACAGGGCCCTTAAGGAAGCTTTCTTT. Its protein is CASSFDRALKEAFF.

The J gene is TRBJ1-3, the V gene TRBV19; possibly TRBD1 for D (5 bases). V lost 6 bases, J lost 0 bases, and 12 bases lay in between. This CDR3 has 15 residues. Germline values: CDR1 LNHDA, CDR2 SQIVND (reference sequence). The CDR3 DNA is TGTGCCAGTAGACCGACAGTTTTCTCTGGAAACACCATATATTTT. Translating gives CASRPTVFSGNTIYF.

The V gene is TRBV29-1, the J gene TRBJ2-3, with a possible D match to TRBD1 (6 bases). This CDR3 has 13 amino acids. Per the germline V gene, CDR1 is SQVTM and CDR2 is ANQGSEA. V was clipped by 2 bases and J by 0 bases, with 6 bases between them. The CDR3 bases are TGCAGCGTTGAAACAGGGAGCACAGATACGCAGTATTTT. Protein: CSVETGSTDTQYF.

This chain links TRBV28 with TRBJ1-2, with 9 bases that match TRBD1. From germline, CDR1 is MDHEN and CDR2 SYDVKM. The V and J ends lost 8 bases and 4 bases, in that order; junction bases with no gene match: 11. The CDR3 sequence is 15 residues long. The CDR3 region is CASRRGQGRAYGYTF. CDR3 bases: TGTGCCAGCCGACGAGGACAGGGGAGGGCCTATGGCTACACCTTC.